The sequence of this T cell receptor (beta chain) was determined in a study of cytomegalovirus exposure and HLA in healthy donors. Study information: In terms of ancestry, the Caucasian-associated cluster contained 75% to 90% of the roughly 400 genotyped donors. Whole-study results and caveats: TCR association rates varied by HLA locus in a later analysis, with DRB1 highest and HLA-C lowest.

Vbeta (60) and Jbeta (13) primers were used in the PCR. The protocol was immunoSEQ multiplex PCR, while the TCRdb copy is restricted to in-frame clones and leaves out a portion. The data contain about 140,000 clones, 70% of them seen just once; the ten biggest clones take up about 2.2%. This clone was detected once. The antigen remains undetermined. Germline CDR1 and CDR2: SGDLS and YYNGEE. With 4 bases removed from V and 7 bases from J, the gap between germline ends came to 12 bases. The CDR3 covers 13 residues. V usage is TRBV9 and J usage is TRBJ2-1, with D perhaps TRBD2 (5 bases). Specimen: PBMCs. This TCR was recovered from an older woman in good health and CMV-seropositive. The CDR3: CASSPPGVNEQFF. The CDR3 DNA is TGTGCCAGCAGCCCACCCGGGGTGAATGAGCAGTTCTTC.